The 31 T cell receptor beta chains listed next were all sequenced from one sample in a study of T cell responses to AZD1222 COVID-19 vaccine. The repertoire was sequenced with immunoSEQ multiplex PCR; TCRdb's copy has only in-frame clones and lacks some. The sample lists approximately 98,000 clones, roughly 89% occurring once. The sequencing used peripheral blood, collected on day 0 of MenACWY control vaccination. These receptors all stem from an adult in good health.

The genes are TRBV25-1 and TRBJ2-7; TRBD2 matches 10 bases. Germline lookup yields CDR1 MGHDK and CDR2 SYGVNS. The CDR3 has 15 amino acids. The V segment lost 4 bases and the J segment 4 bases; nucleotides outside the gene matches: 7. The CDR3 reads CASSVASGGLYEQYF. CDR3 nucleotides: TGTGCCAGCAGTGTCGCTAGCGGGGGATTATACGAGCAGTACTTC.

There are a few counts of this clone. This chain's CDR3 is CASSSTGGYEQYF. The CDR3, as DNA: TGTGCCAGCAGTTCGACAGGGGGCTACGAGCAGTACTTC. This chain uses TRBV6-5 with TRBJ2-7; 9 bases fit TRBD1. Germline loops: CDR1 MNHEY, CDR2 SVGAGI. V lost 4 bases to trimming and J lost 3 bases; unmatched junction nucleotides: 1. The CDR3 runs 13 residues.

The chain employs TRBV5-1 and TRBJ2-7; the match to TRBD1 covers 9 bases. J was trimmed by 5 bases and V by 8 bases; bases with no gene match: 8. The CDR3 is 13 residues long. Germline V gene data show CDR1 as SGHRS and CDR2 as YFSETQ. Written as DNA, the CDR3 is TGCGCCAGTACGGGACAGGGACTCGACGAGCAGTACTTC. Its translation: CASTGQGLDEQYF.

The chain recombines TRBV28 with TRBJ1-4; 7 bases match TRBD1. In germline, CDR1 is MDHEN, CDR2 SYDVKM. Germline trimming cut 5 bases from V and 3 bases from J; bases unmatched to any gene: 6. The CDR3 totals 15 residues. CDR3 sequence: CASSHRQGANEKLFF. The CDR3 DNA reads as TGTGCCAGCAGTCATCGACAGGGTGCTAATGAAAAACTGTTTTTT.

This chain joins TRBV6-5 and TRBJ2-7; D may be TRBD1 or TRBD2 (5 bases each). The CDR3 is 14 amino acids. Germline V gene sequence: CDR1 MNHEY, CDR2 SVGAGI. V lost 2 bases and J 1 base, leaving 9 bases between the germline ends. In DNA, the CDR3 is TGTGCCAGCAGTTACCGGGACCGGTCCTACGAGCAGTACTTC. Translating it yields CASSYRDRSYEQYF.

The rearrangement links TRBV25-1 to TRBJ2-7; D is ambiguous. V lost 2 bases and J 0 bases, leaving 11 bases between the germline ends. The CDR3 contains 15 residues. Germline CDR1 and CDR2: MGHDK and SYGVNS. The CDR3 here is CASSEVGRNSYEQYF. CDR3 nucleotides: TGTGCCAGCAGTGAAGTAGGACGGAACTCCTACGAGCAGTACTTC.

This chain connects TRBV6-4 to TRBJ2-1, with 10 bases that match TRBD1. Germline V gene lookup returns CDR1 MRHNA and CDR2 SNTAGT. The CDR3 consists of 16 residues. With 2 bases clipped from V and 0 bases from J, the junction kept 1 base outside the gene matches. In DNA, the CDR3 is TGTGCCAGCAGTGACAGACAGGGGGCCTCCTACAATGAGCAGTTCTTC. It codes for CASSDRQGASYNEQFF.

V is TRBV18 and J is TRBJ2-7; D may correspond to TRBD1 or TRBD2 (6 bases each). Germline V gene data show CDR1 as KGHSH and CDR2 as LQKENI. The V and J ends lost 2 bases and 0 bases respectively, with 11 bases between them. This CDR3 comprises 15 residues. CDR3 nucleotide sequence: TGTGCCAGCTCACCAAGGGGGGCCCACTCCTACGAGCAGTACTTC. Amino acid sequence: CASSPRGAHSYEQYF.

The rearrangement uses TRBV5-4 and TRBJ2-1, with D perhaps given as TRBD1 or TRBD2 (7 bases each). This CDR3 has 15 amino acids. Germline V gives CDR1 SGHNT, CDR2 YYREEE (reference sequence). The V and J ends lost 1 base and 2 bases respectively, with 10 bases between them. Here the CDR3 DNA reads TGTGCCAGCAGCTTGCAGGGGGGGCCCTACAATGAGCAGTTCTTC. This codes for CASSLQGGPYNEQFF. The full variable domain, with the rest looked up from reference TRBV5-4 and TRBJ2-1, is ETGVTQSPTHLIKTRGQQVTLRCSSQSGHNTVSWYQQALGQGPQFIFQYYREEENGRGNFPPRFSGLQFPNYSSELNVNALELDDSALYLCASSLQGGPYNEQFFGPGTRLTVL.

The rearrangement joins TRBV19 to TRBJ2-7, with D hard to call. Germline loops: CDR1 LNHDA, CDR2 SQIVND (reference sequence). V dropped 3 bases and J dropped 3 bases, with 9 bases sitting between them. CDR3 length: 13 amino acids. The CDR3 loop is CASSIRAGYEQYF. DNA for the CDR3: TGTGCCAGTAGTATCCGGGCCGGCTACGAGCAGTACTTC.

The count of this clone is one. This chain joins TRBV3-1 (or the pseudogene TRBV3-2) and TRBJ2-7, with D tentatively TRBD2 (6 bases). The V end was cut by 8 bases, the J end by 3 bases, with 20 bases between. The CDR3 is 15 residues long. Germline CDR1 reads LGHDT; CDR2 reads YNNKEL (reference sequence). In DNA, the CDR3 is TGTGCCAGCCGAGCCCATGCGCGGGGAGACTACGAGCAGTACTTC. It yields the protein CASRAHARGDYEQYF.

This clone was recorded only once. The chain links TRBV6-2 or TRBV6-3 to TRBJ2-7, with TRBD2 identical over 13 bases. V dropped 6 bases and J dropped 5; count of bases not matched to a gene: 10. The CDR3 runs to 16 residues. The germline V gene encodes CDR1 MNHEY and CDR2 SVGEGT. In DNA, the CDR3 is TGTGCCAGCAGCCCCCTCGGACTAGCGGGGGCCCACGAGCAGTACTTC. Encoded protein: CASSPLGLAGAHEQYF.

This rearrangement joins TRBV29-1 to TRBJ1-2; TRBD1 matches at 9 bases. V lost 6 bases and J lost 3; bases outside the gene matches: 8. Germline values: CDR1 SQVTM, CDR2 ANQGSEA. There are 14 residues in the CDR3. The CDR3 bases are TGCAGCGTCCTCACAGGGGGCGGGTACTATGGCTACACCTTC. Protein sequence: CSVLTGGGYYGYTF.

The J gene is TRBJ1-6, the V gene TRBV5-4; the D gene is possibly TRBD1 (5 bases). CDR3 length: 14 amino acids. The V end was cut by 4 bases, the J end by 7 bases, with 12 bases between. From germline, CDR1 is SGHNT and CDR2 YYREEE (reference sequence). CDR3 in DNA: TGTGCCAGCAGCGGAGGGACTGGGAATTCACCCCTCCACTTT. Amino acids: CASSGGTGNSPLHF.

The V call is TRBV4-3, the J call TRBJ1-2; D might be TRBD1 (5 bases). V gave up 0 bases and J gave up 4 bases, with 12 bases separating them. This CDR3 contains 15 residues. In germline, CDR1 is LGHNA, CDR2 YSLEER. The CDR3 is CASSQDRAPGYGYTF. CDR3 in DNA: TGCGCCAGCAGCCAAGACAGGGCCCCAGGCTATGGCTACACCTTC.

This rearrangement joins TRBV19 to TRBJ2-1, with 9 bases fitting TRBD2. This CDR3 is 15 amino acids long. The V segment lost 3 bases and the J segment 13 bases; nucleotides outside the gene matches: 13. Germline lookup yields CDR1 LNHDA and CDR2 SQIVND (reference sequence). The chain's CDR3 is CASSMGGGARTNQFF. CDR3 bases: TGTGCCAGTAGTATGGGCGGGGGGGCTCGAACCAATCAGTTCTTC.

There are a few counts of this clone. This rearrangement joins TRBV10-1 to TRBJ2-1; D is uncertain. V was clipped by 0 bases and J by 6 bases, with 12 bases between them. This CDR3 is built from 15 residues. CDR1 is WNHNN, CDR2 SYGVQD, per germline (reference sequence). CDR3 protein: CASSESTQRPNEQFF. CDR3 nucleotides: TGCGCCAGCAGTGAGTCGACACAGCGTCCCAATGAGCAGTTCTTC.

CDR3 coding DNA: TGTGCCAGCAGCTTAGAGGGCAGGGCCTCTGAAGCTTTCTTT. As protein: CASSLEGRASEAFF. V is TRBV7-9 and J is TRBJ1-1; a weak D match, TRBD1 (5 bases). Trimming removed 1 base at V and 6 bases at J, with 12 bases between. Germline-derived CDR1 and CDR2 are SEHNR and FQNEAQ (reference sequence). The CDR3 consists of 14 residues.

V and J are TRBV12-3 or TRBV12-4 and TRBJ2-2; D unclear. V was clipped by 2 bases and J by 8 bases, with 6 bases between them. The CDR3 totals 12 residues. The CDR3 nucleotides read TGTGCCAGCAGTTTAATGGGGGGGGAGCTGTTTTTT. Its translation is CASSLMGGELFF.

This clone appeared a single time. This rearrangement joins TRBV5-1 to TRBJ1-4; D is perhaps TRBD1 (5 bases). V lost 3 bases to trimming and J lost 4 bases, with 7 bases between them. The CDR3 runs 13 residues. In germline, CDR1 is SGHRS, CDR2 YFSETQ. The CDR3 sequence is CASSWGLNEKLFF. CDR3 in DNA: TGCGCCAGCAGCTGGGGCCTTAATGAAAAACTGTTTTTT.

The genes are TRBV19 and TRBJ2-7; D is perhaps TRBD1 (6 bases). CDR1 is LNHDA, CDR2 SQIVND, per germline (reference sequence). The ends were cut back, 4 bases at V and 1 base at J, with 8 bases in the middle. CDR3 size: 13 residues. CDR3 DNA sequence: TGTGCCAGTAGTAGGACAGTTTCCTACGAGCAGTACTTC. Translating gives CASSRTVSYEQYF. The full variable domain, in which reference TRBV19 and TRBJ2-7 provide the parts outside the CDR3, is DGGITQSPKYLFRKEGQNVTLSCEQNLNHDAMYWYRQDPGQGLRLIYYSQIVNDFQKGDIAEGYSVSREKKESFPLTVTSAQKNPTAFYLCASSRTVSYEQYFGPGTRLTVT.

This clone was seen a handful of times. The genes are TRBV19 and TRBJ2-7, with D hard to call. The germline CDR1 and CDR2 sequences are LNHDA and SQIVND (reference sequence). The CDR3 extends over 15 amino acids. Trimming took 4 bases from V and 2 from J, leaving 15 bases between them. The CDR3 DNA reads TGTGCCAGTAGTAAGGGATTGGGCCAGGCCTACGAGCAGTACTTC. Amino acid sequence: CASSKGLGQAYEQYF. Filled out from reference TRBV19 and TRBJ2-7, the complete variable domain reads DGGITQSPKYLFRKEGQNVTLSCEQNLNHDAMYWYRQDPGQGLRLIYYSQIVNDFQKGDIAEGYSVSREKKESFPLTVTSAQKNPTAFYLCASSKGLGQAYEQYFGPGTRLTVT.

V is TRBV24-1 and J is TRBJ1-5; 9 nucleotides align to TRBD1. The V and J ends lost 12 bases and 3 bases, in that order; junction bases with no gene match: 11. The CDR3 extends over 15 amino acids. The germline gives CDR1 KGHDR, CDR2 SFDVKD. CDR3 bases: TGTGCCCTTGAGCCACGGGACAGGGTCAATCAGCCCCAGCATTTT. Its protein product is CALEPRDRVNQPQHF.

V is TRBV6-6 and J is TRBJ1-1; possible D gene TRBD1, 5 bases. Germline CDR1 reads MNHNY; CDR2 reads SVGAGI (reference sequence). The ends were cut back, 0 bases at V and 6 bases at J, with 11 bases in the middle. The CDR3 has 14 amino acids. CDR3 DNA: TGTGCCAGCAGTTACTCACGGGGACCCGCTGAAGCTTTCTTT. As protein: CASSYSRGPAEAFF.

CDR3 nucleotides: TGCGCCAGCAAGGAGGGCACAGGAGGAAACACCATATATTTT. Protein product: CASKEGTGGNTIYF. The chain employs TRBV10-2 and TRBJ1-3, with D possibly being TRBD1 (5 bases). CDR3 length: 14 amino acids. Germline lookup yields CDR1 WSHSY and CDR2 SAAADI. V was shortened by 7 bases and J by 4 bases, with 14 bases between the two germline ends.

The gene calls are TRBV27 and TRBJ2-2; 9 nucleotides line up with TRBD1. The junction had 6 bases not matched to a gene; V was cut back by 3 bases and J by 4 bases. This CDR3 comprises 16 residues. Germline V gene data show CDR1 as MNHEY and CDR2 as SMNVEV (reference sequence). In DNA, the CDR3 is TGTGCCAGCAGTTTCCGGGGGGACAGGGTCACCGGGGAGCTGTTTTTT. It encodes CASSFRGDRVTGELFF.

The count of this clone is one. V is TRBV30 and J is TRBJ1-1, with D possibly being TRBD1 (6 bases). The length of the CDR3 is 14 residues. The V gene lost 4 bases and the J gene lost 5 bases, with 17 bases spanning the gap. The germline CDR1 and CDR2 sequences are GTSNPN and SVGIG (reference sequence). The CDR3 bases are TGTGCCTGGAAGGGGGAGGTTTGGAAGACTGAAGCTTTCTTT. Its translation: CAWKGEVWKTEAFF.

The chain combines TRBV2 with TRBJ1-1, with 9 bases matching TRBD1. The CDR3 sequence is 14 residues long. CDR1 and CDR2 from the germline V gene are SNHLY and FYNNEI. V was clipped by 6 bases and J by 0 bases; unmatched bases: 2. CDR3 sequence: CASRDRGLNTEAFF. The CDR3 DNA follows: TGTGCCAGCAGGGACAGGGGTCTGAACACTGAAGCTTTCTTT.

In nucleotides, the CDR3 is TGTGCCAGCAGTGGGACAGGGGGCGTTGAAAAACTGTTTTTT. Translating it yields CASSGTGGVEKLFF. V is TRBV2 and J is TRBJ1-4, with TRBD1 identical over 11 bases. The length of the CDR3 is 14 residues. CDR1 and CDR2 from the germline V gene are SNHLY and FYNNEI. Losses at the gene ends were 4 bases for V and 7 bases for J; bases not matched to a gene: 2.

The chain links TRBV7-2 to TRBJ1-1; TRBD1 matches 8 bases. The CDR3 spans 13 residues. Germline CDR1 is SGHTA and CDR2 is FQGNSA. With V trimmed by 5 bases and J by 1 base, 0 bases remained unmatched. Written as DNA, the CDR3 is TGTGCCAGCAGCGGACAGGGGAACACTGAAGCTTTCTTT. Protein product: CASSGQGNTEAFF.

The rearrangement links TRBV9 to TRBJ1-1; 7 nucleotides agree with TRBD1. The CDR3 spans 15 residues. Germline V lookup: CDR1 SGDLS, CDR2 YYNGEE. The V gene end was trimmed by 0 bases and the J gene end by 0 bases; junction bases not matched to a gene: 2. The CDR3 DNA reads as TGTGCCAGCAGCGTAGTGACAGGGCTGAACACTGAAGCTTTCTTT. Encoded protein: CASSVVTGLNTEAFF.